Below are 8 T cell receptor beta chains sequenced from a single sample in a study of control samples from healthy donors and cancer patients. Repertoires were generated with immunoSEQ multiplex PCR, while TCRdb's copy carries only in-frame clones and drops some. The table includes roughly 370,000 clones, around 90% detected once. Sequencing input: PBMCs. The receptors come from a man aged 40-50 years with head and neck cancer.

The genes are TRBV9 and TRBJ1-4, with D tentatively TRBD1 (6 bases). The CDR3 consists of 16 residues. Between the trimmed V and J ends, which lost 4 bases and 0 bases, there was a span of 13 bases. Germline V gene sequence: CDR1 SGDLS, CDR2 YYNGEE. The CDR3: CASSPRGTTTNEKLFF. In DNA, the CDR3 is TGTGCCAGCAGCCCCCGTGGGACAACAACTAATGAAAAACTGTTTTTT.

The rearrangement links TRBV28 to TRBJ1-5, with 9 bases identical to TRBD1. The germline V gene encodes CDR1 MDHEN and CDR2 SYDVKM. The CDR3 is 15 residues long. J was trimmed by 6 bases and V by 8 bases; bases with no gene match: 11. Here the CDR3 DNA reads TGTGCCAGCGCACCCGGGACAGGGATAACTCAGCCCCAGCATTTT. Its translation is CASAPGTGITQPQHF. The full variable domain, its missing parts supplied by reference TRBV28 and TRBJ1-5, is DVKVTQSSRYLVKRTGEKVFLECVQDMDHENMFWYRQDPGLGLRLIYFSYDVKMKEKGDIPEGYSVSREKKERFSLILESASTNQTSMYLCASAPGTGITQPQHFGDGTRLSIL.

The chain links TRBV6-5 to TRBJ2-7; D gene uncertain. The CDR3 contains 13 residues. Germline V CDR1 and CDR2: MNHEY, SVGAGI. V dropped 7 bases and J dropped 1 base, with 11 bases sitting between them. The CDR3 reads CASTTGLSYEQYF. The CDR3, as DNA: TGTGCCAGCACCACGGGCCTTTCCTACGAGCAGTACTTC.

This sequence joins TRBV23-1 and TRBJ2-1; 10 bases align to TRBD2. TRBV23-1 is sorted into the ORF group, with uncertain function. The CDR3 consists of 16 residues. The V segment lost 0 bases and the J segment 2 bases; nucleotides outside the gene matches: 1. CDR3 loop: CASSQSLAGTYNEQFF. CDR3 nucleotide sequence: TGCGCCAGCAGTCAATCACTAGCGGGGACCTACAATGAGCAGTTCTTC.

The chain links TRBV5-1 to TRBJ1-2; D is uncertain. Trimming pared 0 bases from V and 2 bases from J, leaving 11 bases between. Germline values: CDR1 SGHRS, CDR2 YFSETQ. This CDR3 region has 15 residues. Written as DNA, the CDR3 is TGCGCCAGCAGCTTGGTGTTAGGAACAAACTATGGCTACACCTTC. Translated: CASSLVLGTNYGYTF.

The chain employs TRBV7-9 and TRBJ1-1, with D perhaps TRBD1 (6 bases). CDR3 length equals 15 residues. V lost 5 bases to trimming and J lost 0 bases, with 13 bases between them. CDR1 SEHNR and CDR2 FQNEAQ come from the germline V gene (reference sequence). CDR3 DNA: TGTGCCAGCAGCCCGGAGCGACAGGTGAACACTGAAGCTTTCTTT. It is translated as CASSPERQVNTEAFF.

DNA for the CDR3: TGTGCCAGCAGCCAGGGCAGGGGGCCACCCTCACCCCTCCACTTT. As protein: CASSQGRGPPSPLHF. This chain joins TRBV3-1 (or the pseudogene TRBV3-2) and TRBJ1-6; TRBD1 matches 8 bases. The CDR3 spans 15 residues. Germline trimming cut 3 bases from V and 10 bases from J; bases unmatched to any gene: 8. The germline V gene has CDR1 LGHDT and CDR2 YNNKEL (reference sequence).

The chain is built from TRBV2 and TRBJ1-4, with a weak D call TRBD1 (6 bases). V lost 6 bases and J 2 bases, leaving 10 bases between the germline ends. This CDR3 is 14 amino acids long. Germline assignment: CDR1 SNHLY and CDR2 FYNNEI. CDR3 in amino acids: CASSRDRTNEKLFF. The CDR3 DNA follows: TGTGCCAGCAGCCGCGACAGGACTAATGAAAAACTGTTTTTT.